The 23 T cell receptor beta chains below were found in one sample sequenced in a study of blood T cell repertoires in COVID-19. Using immunoSEQ multiplex PCR, the repertoire was profiled, and TCRdb retains in-frame clones only, with some absent. The sample consists of 130,000 or so clones, 84% of them appearing once. Sequences were obtained from peripheral blood. The source is a human donor in a cohort sampled during active COVID-19.

V and J are TRBV5-4 and TRBJ1-2; D remains ambiguous. V was shortened by 1 base and J by 8 bases, with 12 bases between the two germline ends. The CDR3 is 13 amino acids. CDR1 and CDR2 (germline): SGHNT, YYREEE (reference sequence). This CDR3 reads CASSLPGPGGYTF. The CDR3 DNA follows: TGTGCCAGCAGCTTGCCTGGACCGGGGGGCTACACCTTC.

The CDR3 is CASCLEGLTGANVLTF. DNA for the CDR3: TGTGCCAGCTGTTTGGAGGGTCTCACTGGGGCCAACGTCCTGACTTTC. This sequence joins TRBV2 and TRBJ2-6; a weak D match, TRBD2 (6 bases). Trimming shortened V by 8 bases and J by 2 bases, and 16 bases separated the two germline ends. This CDR3 has 16 amino acids. Germline CDR1 is SNHLY and CDR2 is FYNNEI.

This clone has only a few counts. This chain joins TRBV5-1 and TRBJ2-3; D not certain. Trimming shortened V by 0 bases and J by 1 base, and 9 bases separated the two germline ends. The CDR3 runs to 15 residues. Germline CDR1 and CDR2: SGHRS and YFSETQ. The CDR3, as DNA: TGCGCCAGCAGCTTGGCGACTCCCCGCACAGATACGCAGTATTTT. Its translation: CASSLATPRTDTQYF.

The chain links TRBV7-3 to TRBJ2-2; TRBD2 is a possible D gene (6 bases). With 2 bases removed from V and 6 bases from J, the gap between germline ends came to 16 bases. The germline CDR1 and CDR2 sequences are SGHTA and FQGTGA. The CDR3 runs 16 residues. CDR3 loop: CASSLGLRRGPGELFF. The DNA for the CDR3 is TGTGCCAGCAGCTTAGGGTTGCGGAGGGGCCCCGGGGAGCTGTTTTTT.

The chain carries TRBV12-3 or TRBV12-4 and TRBJ1-4, with 8 bases lining up with TRBD1. This CDR3 has 13 residues. V shed 6 bases and J 13 bases; nucleotides not matched to a gene: 10. The CDR3, as DNA: TGTGCCAGCAGCCCGACAGGGGTCGAACGACTGTTTTTT. Protein: CASSPTGVERLFF.

V and J are TRBV7-2 and TRBJ2-3, with a weak D call TRBD2 (5 bases). CDR1 is SGHTA and CDR2 is FQGNSA in the germline V gene. V was shortened by 6 bases and J by 9 bases, with 10 bases between the two germline ends. The CDR3 covers 11 residues. The CDR3 region is CASSPGGTQYF. The DNA for the CDR3 is TGTGCCAGCAGTCCTGGCGGGACGCAGTATTTT.

The chain is built from TRBV6-6 and TRBJ2-7, with 11 positions matching TRBD2. The CDR3 has 15 residues. CDR1 is MNHNY, CDR2 SVGAGI, per germline (reference sequence). The J segment lost 3 bases and the V segment lost 2 bases, leaving 3 bases of the junction unmatched. In nucleotides, the CDR3 is TGTGCCAGCAGTTACGGGACTAGCGGTTACTACGAGCAGTACTTC. Its protein is CASSYGTSGYYEQYF.

The rearrangement joins TRBV2 to TRBJ1-1; maybe TRBD1 (6 bases). This CDR3 region has 13 residues. Trimming stripped 4 bases from V and 5 bases from J, with 11 bases between. Germline CDR1 SNHLY, CDR2 FYNNEI. The CDR3 sequence: CASSVDQGTEAFF. The DNA for the CDR3 is TGTGCCAGCAGTGTTGACCAGGGGACTGAAGCTTTCTTT.

J is TRBJ1-5 and V is TRBV11-2, with 7 bases matching TRBD1. The length of the CDR3 is 16 residues. After removal of 4 bases from V and 2 bases from J, the junction contained 8 bases not matched to a gene. Germline V gene sequence: CDR1 SGHAT, CDR2 FQNNGV. CDR3 sequence (DNA): TGTGCCAGCAGCTCGACCGGGACAGACGGCAATCAGCCCCAGCATTTT. Translated: CASSSTGTDGNQPQHF.

V gene TRBV19 combines with J gene TRBJ2-5, with a weak D call TRBD1 (5 bases). Trimming shortened V by 3 bases and J by 2 bases, and 10 bases separated the two germline ends. This CDR3 region has 14 residues. Germline values: CDR1 LNHDA, CDR2 SQIVND (reference sequence). CDR3 residues: CASSIKGPQETQYF. The DNA of the CDR3 is TGTGCCAGTAGTATTAAGGGGCCACAAGAGACCCAGTACTTC.

This clone was seen a handful of times. The rearrangement uses TRBV5-1 and TRBJ1-4, with TRBD1 identical over 7 bases. Germline lookup yields CDR1 SGHRS and CDR2 YFSETQ. J lost 3 bases, V lost 4 bases, and 3 bases had no gene match. The CDR3 totals 14 residues. In DNA form, the CDR3 reads TGCGCCAGCAGCCCCGGGACAGCTAATGAAAAACTGTTTTTT. Protein: CASSPGTANEKLFF.

This sequence joins TRBV13 and TRBJ1-1; D uncertain. V lost 5 bases and J lost 5, with 15 bases in between. The CDR3 is made up of 14 amino acids. Germline lookup yields CDR1 PRHDT and CDR2 FYEKMQ (reference sequence). CDR3 DNA: TGTGCCAGCAGCGGAGCTAGGCGGGTGACTGAAGCTTTCTTT. This gives the protein CASSGARRVTEAFF. The full variable domain, in which reference TRBV13 and TRBJ1-1 provide the parts outside the CDR3, is AAGVIQSPRHLIKEKRETATLKCYPIPRHDTVYWYQQGPGQDPQFLISFYEKMQSDKGSIPDRFSAQQFSDYHSELNMSSLELGDSALYFCASSGARRVTEAFFGQGTRLTVV.

The J gene is TRBJ1-1, the V gene TRBV4-1; 9 nucleotides align to TRBD1. The CDR3 is made up of 15 amino acids. Germline V gives CDR1 MGHRA, CDR2 YSYEKL. The ends lost 2 bases at V and 3 bases at J; junction bases unmatched: 4. CDR3 in amino acids: CASSQPDRGDTEAFF. The CDR3 bases are TGCGCCAGCAGCCAACCTGACAGGGGGGACACTGAAGCTTTCTTT.

The V and J genes are TRBV6-1 and TRBJ2-7; weak D call: TRBD2 (5 bases). Per the germline V gene, CDR1 is MNHNS and CDR2 is SASEGT. Trimming pared 3 bases from V and 5 bases from J, leaving 11 bases between. The CDR3 sequence is 13 residues long. CDR3 protein: CASSDGSYNEQYF. CDR3 in DNA: TGTGCCAGCAGTGATGGGAGCTACAACGAGCAGTACTTC.

This clone has only one observation. The chain combines TRBV7-8 with TRBJ2-1; 7 bases line up with TRBD1. The CDR3 runs to 15 residues. The trim removed 5 bases at V and 5 bases at J, leaving 9 bases unmatched. The V gene's germline CDR1 is SGHVS and CDR2 FQNEAQ. The CDR3 bases are TGTGCCAGCAGCCAGCAGACAGGGCGGCACAATGAGCAGTTCTTC. Protein product: CASSQQTGRHNEQFF.

Here the CDR3 DNA reads TGTGCCAGCAGCGGAACCGGGACATTGGCCTCCTACGAGCAGTACTTC. It specifies CASSGTGTLASYEQYF. The chain links TRBV5-5 to TRBJ2-7; weak D call: TRBD1 (6 bases). Germline assignment: CDR1 SGHKS and CDR2 YYEKEE (reference sequence). CDR3 length equals 16 residues. V was cut by 4 bases and J by 0 bases, with 17 bases left in between.

This sequence joins TRBV5-1 and TRBJ2-1; 7 nucleotides align to TRBD1. V lost 4 bases, J lost 5 bases, and 12 bases stayed unmatched. CDR3 length: 16 amino acids. Germline V gene sequence: CDR1 SGHRS, CDR2 YFSETQ. The CDR3 is CASSTSTGVRDNEQFF. In DNA form, the CDR3 reads TGCGCCAGCAGCACCTCAACAGGGGTAAGGGACAATGAGCAGTTCTTC.

This chain uses TRBV25-1 with TRBJ1-4; D unresolved. CDR1 is MGHDK, CDR2 SYGVNS, per germline. The CDR3 runs 14 residues. Trimming shortened V by 6 bases and J by 8 bases, and 16 bases separated the two germline ends. Here the CDR3 reads CASRGLRGGEKLFF. CDR3 in DNA: TGTGCCAGCAGAGGACTGCGTGGTGGGGAAAAACTGTTTTTT.

CDR3 sequence reads: CASSKVQGRGMEQFF. The DNA for the CDR3 is TGTGCCAGCAGCAAAGTACAGGGCCGAGGGATGGAGCAGTTCTTC. The chain links TRBV7-8 to TRBJ2-1; TRBD1 is a possible D gene (6 bases). The CDR3 has 15 residues. V was shortened by 5 bases and J by 10 bases, with 21 bases between the two germline ends. In germline, CDR1 is SGHVS, CDR2 FQNEAQ.

The rearrangement uses TRBV6-5 and TRBJ1-2; possibly TRBD1 for D (6 bases). The CDR3 spans 15 residues. The germline CDR1 and CDR2 sequences are MNHEY and SVGAGI. V was clipped by 4 bases and J by 3 bases, with 15 bases between them. CDR3 in amino acids: CASSSHRAFDYGYTF. The CDR3 DNA follows: TGTGCCAGCAGTTCCCACAGGGCTTTTGACTATGGCTACACCTTC.

Only one count was recorded for this clone. The chain employs TRBV5-1 and TRBJ2-5, with TRBD2 as a possible D gene (6 bases). This CDR3 region has 14 residues. The germline gives CDR1 SGHRS, CDR2 YFSETQ. Trimming cost V 0 bases and J 7 bases, with 13 bases left between them. Here the CDR3 DNA reads TGCGCCAGCAGCTTGGAGCGGGTGTCAGGGACCCAGTACTTC. It specifies CASSLERVSGTQYF.

This clone appeared a single time. This chain links TRBV4-1 with TRBJ2-1; 10 bases map to TRBD2. V dropped 4 bases and J dropped 7; count of bases not matched to a gene: 4. The CDR3 contains 14 residues. Germline V gene data show CDR1 as MGHRA and CDR2 as YSYEKL. CDR3 sequence reads: CASSPLAGANEQFF. The CDR3 DNA reads as TGCGCCAGCAGCCCTCTAGCGGGGGCTAATGAGCAGTTCTTC.

The V and J genes are TRBV18 and TRBJ1-2, with 9 bases identical to TRBD1. The CDR3 is made up of 15 amino acids. Germline lookup yields CDR1 KGHSH and CDR2 LQKENI. Unmatched junction bases numbered 12, after V lost 5 bases and J lost 8 bases. CDR3 sequence: CASSSSRDRAGGYTF. The CDR3 nucleotides are TGTGCCAGCTCATCGTCCCGGGACAGGGCTGGAGGCTACACCTTC. Complete variable domain (other parts from reference TRBV18 and TRBJ1-2): NAGVMQNPRHLVRRRGQEARLRCSPMKGHSHVYWYRQLPEEGLKFMVYLQKENIIDESGMPKERFSAEFPKEGPSILRIQQVVRGDSAAYFCASSSSRDRAGGYTFGSGTRLTVV.